This T cell receptor beta chain was recovered during a study of HIV-infected patients and healthy controls (TCRdb year 2014). As for the study more broadly: CD4 counts were modestly but significantly increased in 14 of 16 patients after three months of therapy, but they remained below normal ranges. The CD4:CD8 ratio rose slightly, whereas CD8 counts showed no consistent shift during early therapy. After a further year of therapy, viral load was undetectable in all patients, having already become undetectable in about 70% of the 16 patients by the second bleed. Patients lacked overall T-cell lymphocytopenia, and total CDR3 counts per chain did not differ significantly from controls. The question the study tested was whether immune perturbation and reconstitution could be captured by deep TCR repertoire sequencing of small blood samples from HIV patients. On the study overall, not on this receptor specifically: Both the Jaccard index and the count of highly shared sequences showed that healthy controls shared more CDR3s between individuals than HIV+ patients did. Alpha-chain CDR3s from MAIT cells occurred at high frequency in healthy controls but were severely depleted in HIV+ repertoires. During therapy, HIV-associated CDR3s significantly decreased in frequency, while CMV-associated CDR3s did not change significantly, though most became more frequent. The pairing of alpha and beta chains was not determined in the samples. Sequencing depth was restricted by the use of whole blood, which also prevented the dynamics of distinct T-cell subpopulations from being separated. Size-matched repertoire data did not replicate the apparent post-therapy recovery of the Gini index in HIV-infected patients. The study did not determine donor HLA types. Significantly different mean usage between HIV-infected patients and controls was observed for eight alpha and eight beta V genes. A major limit on how widely the findings apply, in the view of the authors, was that only sixteen HIV-infected individuals were processed. Healthy control repertoires showed roughly threefold more distinct CDR3s and higher Shannon diversity than untreated HIV+ repertoires. HIV-infected repertoires showed significantly elevated mean Gini indices relative to controls, which possibly reflects oligoclonality. Comparisons were complicated by unequal numbers of distinct sequences between patients and controls, and rare events from HIV-infected data were overweighted by size-matching. The study cohorts differed slightly in age and sex profile, but those differences did not account for the observed differences in diversity.

V loses 0 bases at its end and J loses 2 bases; junction bases beyond the gene matches: 3. CDR1 and CDR2 (SGHNT, YYREEE) derive from the germline V gene (reference sequence). Reading from cysteine to phenylalanine, the CDR3 counts 15 amino acids. Just the 45-base CDR3 DNA is kept, in frame starting at base 1. Whole blood was used without cell fractionation, so the repertoire reflected all unsorted peripheral T cells. An approximately 2.3 ml sample of peripheral blood was drawn into Tempus tubes for RNA extraction. HIV-infected adults not yet given antiretroviral therapy and scheduled to start treatment were recruited, and the first sixteen eligible patients underwent processing. Patients with febrile or AIDS-related illness, tumors, hepatitis B or C coinfection, immunomodulatory therapy, recent vaccination or treatment interruptions were excluded from enrollment. Residual genomic DNA was removed with the TURBO-DNase kit and globin mRNA was depleted with GLOBINclear. Just before antiretroviral therapy was started, pretreatment blood was collected from HIV-infected patients.

This clonotype qualifies as medium-sized (0.01 to 0.1%). Which antigen it targets is not known. Per-base quality was not reported, and no clone a single base away is much larger than it. Using SuperScript III with primers targeting the alpha and beta constant regions, around 500 ng of RNA was reverse transcribed. Separate alpha and beta chain libraries were made by chain-specific third strand synthesis with multiplexing indices. In the protocol, all rearrangements within a chain were amplified with a single primer pair so that primer bias was avoided, and molecular barcodes were added to each cDNA molecule. T4 RNA Ligase 1 joined purified cDNA to a 5' RACE adapter that carried a random hexamer and the SP2 sequencing primer site. With slow temperature ramps used to favor optimal annealing, second strand synthesis was primed from the SP2 site with Phusion polymerase. The 12-nucleotide barcode on each molecule comprised two random hexamer sequences, both introduced before amplification and concatenated. An amplification PCR of approximately 24 cycles with P5s and P7 primers came after a short first PCR that had added P5 and P7 adapter elements plus a second index. Libraries received around 25 PCR cycles in total, were quantified on a Qubit, sized on a Bioanalyzer, and diluted to about 4 nM. The normalized libraries were sequenced on an Illumina MiSeq using 2 x 250 paired-end kits. Into approximately 10 ul Tris-Cl, the reverse transcription reactions were eluted following cleanup on MinElute columns. Adapter ligations ran for over 20 hours at 16 degrees C and were afterwards cleaned with AMPure XP beads at a 1:1 ratio. Processing in the source paper ran as follows. A modified Decombinator that output V, J, insert and barcode information was used to process the demultiplexed FASTQ files. Sequences that shared a barcode but differed from the dominant sequence were discarded as errors, and original cDNA molecules were estimated by counting barcodes clustered at Levenshtein distance 3. The R packages ineq, vegan, igraph and RCytoscape were used for downstream analyses, with IMGT nomenclature and CDR3 definitions applied. V gene usage was computed over distinct sequences, each TCR counted once to avoid skew from clonal expansion. Within a donor, similarity networks joined unique CDR3 amino acid sequences in every case where two of them were separated by a single Levenshtein edit. The authors compiled published HIV-specific CDR3s (almost 95 alpha, fewer than 800 beta) and CMV-specific CDR3s (about 14 alpha, fewer than 300 beta) and searched for them in the repertoires. Random subsampling to size-matched repertoires demonstrated that the decreased diversity in patients did not result from their lower sequence numbers. TCRdb's own reprocessing of the public reads used fastp at Q25 and MiXCR and kept productive beta chains. Every entry covers one CDR3 protein and lists the most common genes and DNA from its rows. TCRdb, rather than the study authors, made the V and J calls. The sample includes approximately 7,700 distinct CDR3 sequences, with about 5.9% observed a single time. Around a fifth of the sample is taken by the ten largest.

The specimen was blood, collected before antiretroviral therapy. The V and J genes are TRBV5-4 and TRBJ2-5, with 8 bases in between that match TRBD2. This TCR came from an adult with HIV infection. The encoded CDR3 is CASSLVLAGQETQYF. The DNA reads as follows: TGTGCCAGCAGCTTGGTTTTAGCGGGGCAAGAGACCCAGTACTTC.